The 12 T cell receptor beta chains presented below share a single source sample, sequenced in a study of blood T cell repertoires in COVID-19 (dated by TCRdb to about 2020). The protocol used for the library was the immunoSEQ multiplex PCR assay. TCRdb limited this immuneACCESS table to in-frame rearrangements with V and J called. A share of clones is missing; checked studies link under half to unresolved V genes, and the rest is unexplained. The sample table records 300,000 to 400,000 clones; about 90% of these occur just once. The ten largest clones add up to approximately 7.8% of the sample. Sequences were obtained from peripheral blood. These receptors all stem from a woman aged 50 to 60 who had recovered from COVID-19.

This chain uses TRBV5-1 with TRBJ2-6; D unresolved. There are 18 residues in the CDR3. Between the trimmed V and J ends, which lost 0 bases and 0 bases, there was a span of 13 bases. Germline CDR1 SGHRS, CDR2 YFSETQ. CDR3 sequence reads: CASSLGPSVTSGANVLTF. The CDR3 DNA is TGCGCCAGCAGCTTGGGTCCCAGTGTCACCTCTGGGGCCAACGTCCTGACTTTC.

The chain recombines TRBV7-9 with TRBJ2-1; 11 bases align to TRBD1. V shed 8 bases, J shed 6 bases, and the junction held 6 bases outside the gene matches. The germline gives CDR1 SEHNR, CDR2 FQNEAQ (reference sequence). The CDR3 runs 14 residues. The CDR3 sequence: CASPRDRGSNEQFF. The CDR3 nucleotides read TGTGCCAGCCCCCGGGACAGGGGGAGCAATGAGCAGTTCTTC.

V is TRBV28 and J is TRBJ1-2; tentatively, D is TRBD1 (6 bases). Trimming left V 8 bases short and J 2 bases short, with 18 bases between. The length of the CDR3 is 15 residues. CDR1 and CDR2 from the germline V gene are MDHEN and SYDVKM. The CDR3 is CASLRIDRTNYGYTF. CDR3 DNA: TGTGCCAGCTTAAGAATTGACAGGACGAACTATGGCTACACCTTC.

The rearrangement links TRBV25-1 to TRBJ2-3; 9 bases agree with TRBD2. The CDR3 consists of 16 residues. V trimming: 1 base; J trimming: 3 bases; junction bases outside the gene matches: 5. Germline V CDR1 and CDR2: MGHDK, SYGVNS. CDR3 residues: CASSESAGGLTDTQYF. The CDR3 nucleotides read TGTGCCAGCAGTGAATCGGCGGGGGGGCTGACAGATACGCAGTATTTT.

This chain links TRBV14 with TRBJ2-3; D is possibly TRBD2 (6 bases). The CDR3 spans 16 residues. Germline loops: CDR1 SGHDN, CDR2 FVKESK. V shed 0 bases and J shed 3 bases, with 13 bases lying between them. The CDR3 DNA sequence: TGTGCCAGCAGCCAAGAGTCGGACTATCGGACAGATACGCAGTATTTT. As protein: CASSQESDYRTDTQYF.

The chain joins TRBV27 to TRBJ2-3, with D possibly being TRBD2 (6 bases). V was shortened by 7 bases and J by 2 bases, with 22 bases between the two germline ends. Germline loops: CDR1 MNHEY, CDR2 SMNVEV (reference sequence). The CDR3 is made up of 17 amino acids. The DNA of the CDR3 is TGTGCCAGCACCTCTGGGGACTCTCTGGGGATCACAGATACGCAGTATTTT. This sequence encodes CASTSGDSLGITDTQYF.

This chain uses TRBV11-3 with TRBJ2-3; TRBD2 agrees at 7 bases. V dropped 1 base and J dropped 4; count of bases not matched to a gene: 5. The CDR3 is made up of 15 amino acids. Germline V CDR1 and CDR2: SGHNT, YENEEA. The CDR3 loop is CASSLGGSGADTQYF. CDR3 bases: TGTGCCAGCAGCTTAGGCGGGAGTGGGGCAGATACGCAGTATTTT.

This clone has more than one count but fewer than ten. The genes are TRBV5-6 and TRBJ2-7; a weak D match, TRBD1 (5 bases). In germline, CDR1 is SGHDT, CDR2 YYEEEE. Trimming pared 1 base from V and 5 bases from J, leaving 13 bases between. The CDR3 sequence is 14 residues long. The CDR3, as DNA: TGTGCCAGCAGCTTGTTGGCCAGGGTGGACGAGCAGTACTTC. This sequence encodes CASSLLARVDEQYF.

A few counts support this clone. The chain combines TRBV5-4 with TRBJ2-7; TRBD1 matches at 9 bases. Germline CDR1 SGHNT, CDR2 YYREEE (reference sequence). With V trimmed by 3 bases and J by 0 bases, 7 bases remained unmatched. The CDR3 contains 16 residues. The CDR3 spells CASSSPGTGSSYEQYF. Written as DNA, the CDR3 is TGTGCCAGCAGCTCGCCCGGGACAGGGAGCTCCTACGAGCAGTACTTC.

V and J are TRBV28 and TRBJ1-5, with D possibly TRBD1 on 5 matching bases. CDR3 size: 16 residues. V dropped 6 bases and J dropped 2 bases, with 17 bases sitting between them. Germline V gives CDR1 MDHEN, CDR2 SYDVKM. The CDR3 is CASSPPGGTGNQPQHF. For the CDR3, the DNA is TGTGCCAGCAGCCCCCCCGGGGGAACCGGCAATCAGCCCCAGCATTTT.

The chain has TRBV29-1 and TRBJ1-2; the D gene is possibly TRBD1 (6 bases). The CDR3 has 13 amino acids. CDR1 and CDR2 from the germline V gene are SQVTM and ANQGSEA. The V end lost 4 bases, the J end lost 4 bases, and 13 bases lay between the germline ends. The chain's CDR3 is CSVGNRAAYGYTF. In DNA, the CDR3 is TGCAGCGTTGGAAACAGGGCTGCCTATGGCTACACCTTC.

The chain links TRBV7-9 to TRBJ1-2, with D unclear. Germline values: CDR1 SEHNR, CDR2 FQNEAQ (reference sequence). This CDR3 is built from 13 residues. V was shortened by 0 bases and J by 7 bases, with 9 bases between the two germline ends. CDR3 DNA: TGTGCCAGCAGCTTAGCGGCGGGGTCTGGCTACACCTTC. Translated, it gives CASSLAAGSGYTF.